This section outlines one TCR beta chain sequence together with its context. No antigen is known for it. Germline CDR1 is GTSNPN and CDR2 is SVGIG (reference sequence). Trimming took 0 bases from V and 2 from J; bases not matched to a gene: 2. There are 14 residues in the CDR3. This sample is drawn from a study of cytomegalovirus exposure and HLA in healthy donors. Whole-study results and caveats: Previous analysis showed most TCR beta V segments were productive about 87% or about 30% of the time. The study found most TCR sequences rare, yet found some public TCRs in many donors.

PCR amplification relied on 60 Vbeta primers (plus 13 Jbeta primers). This table comes from immunoSEQ multiplex PCR, and its TCRdb copy is limited to in-frame clones, with some not included. The sample has about 98,000 clones, about 83% seen once. The sequence was obtained from a female donor in good health and CMV-seropositive. The sequencing sample was made of PBMCs. The genes are TRBV30 and TRBJ2-7; 9 positions match TRBD2. CDR3 in DNA: TGTGCCTGGAGTGTACTAGCGGGCCCCTACGAGCAGTACTTC. This codes for CAWSVLAGPYEQYF.